This T cell receptor (beta chain) was obtained from a study of blood T cells in healthy people across ages. General study points: The study found more naive CD4+ cells and higher diversity in long-lived than aged donors.

Peripheral blood samples of about 10 milliliters were drawn from each donor. This clonotype is a singleton in its sample. Its specificity is unknown. The germline gene is not matched at one end of the junction; a read error may be the cause. A sample-barcoded 5' primer and a J-beta primer mix were used in a second PCR of about 6 to 12 cycles. Each CDR3 protein gets one entry after TCRdb re-called the 5' RACE reads with MiXCR. The top ten clones hold 28% of a sample with around 800,000 distinct CDR3 sequences, around 68% of them seen once. This clonotype originated in a man under 40 in good health. Source material: blood.

The CDR3 DNA follows: TGTACCAGCAGTTTGAGTGCTAGGGGCGAGCAGTACTTC. Amino acid sequence: CTSSLSARGEQYF. The chain recombines TRBV27 with TRBJ2-7, with a weak D call TRBD1 (5 bases). This CDR3 region has 13 residues. Germline assignment: CDR1 MNHEY and CDR2 SMNVEV (reference sequence).